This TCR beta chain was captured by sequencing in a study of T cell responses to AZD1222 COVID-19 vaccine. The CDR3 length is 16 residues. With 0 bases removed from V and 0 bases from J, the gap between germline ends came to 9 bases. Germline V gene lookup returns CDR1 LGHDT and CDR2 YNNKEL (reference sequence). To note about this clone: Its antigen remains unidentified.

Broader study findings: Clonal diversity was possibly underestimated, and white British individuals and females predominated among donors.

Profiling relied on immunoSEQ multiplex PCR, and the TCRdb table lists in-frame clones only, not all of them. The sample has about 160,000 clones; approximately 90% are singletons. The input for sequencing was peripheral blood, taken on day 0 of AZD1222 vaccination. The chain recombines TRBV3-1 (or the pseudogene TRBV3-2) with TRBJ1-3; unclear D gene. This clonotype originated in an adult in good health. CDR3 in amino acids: CASSQDRGISGNTIYF. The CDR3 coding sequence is TGTGCCAGCAGCCAAGATCGCGGGATCTCTGGAAACACCATATATTTT.